The TCR beta chain described here comes from a study of OX40 agonist ivuxolimab in advanced cancers. The V gene lost 4 bases and the J gene lost 3 bases, with 12 bases spanning the gap. CDR1 is LNHDA, CDR2 SQIVND, per germline (reference sequence). CDR3 length: 14 amino acids. The table came from immunoSEQ multiplex PCR; TCRdb's copy has only in-frame clones and leaves some out. The sample lists tens of thousands of clones; about 89% were seen once. The input for sequencing was CD4+ or CD8+ T cells sorted from blood, taken in a trial of the OX40 agonist ivuxolimab. The chain joins TRBV19 to TRBJ1-1; D unclear. This receptor was taken from an adult with an advanced solid tumor such as melanoma, head and neck, liver or kidney cancer. The DNA of the CDR3 is TGTGCCAGTAGTAGTCCGGGGATAGACACTGAAGCTTTCTTT. Protein product: CASSSPGIDTEAFF.